This is a list of T cell receptor beta chains from one sample in a study of cytomegalovirus exposure and HLA in healthy donors. Data came from immunoSEQ multiplex PCR; TCRdb stores just in-frame clones and leaves some out. Of some 190,000 clones in the sample, roughly 80% were seen once. Material: PBMCs. The receptors stem from a male donor in good health and CMV-seronegative. Both conserved end residues are part of each CDR3. The order of the fields is J gene, D gene, V gene, clone size, CDR3 protein, CDR3 DNA. A D gene is named only where the DNA matches it firmly. Size is omitted from some rows. Given values are once, few, many or a class for expanded clones.

TRBJ2-3 | . | TRBV7-2 | once | CASSLGLSTDTQYF | TGTGCCAGCAGCTTAGGACTAAGCACAGATACGCAGTATTTT
TRBJ2-7 | . | TRBV10-3 | . | CAISEKTGTSYEQYF | TGTGCCATCAGTGAGAAAACAGGGACCTCCTACGAGCAGTACTTC
TRBJ1-6 | . | TRBV30 | . | CAWTQQGNNSPLHF | TGTGCCTGGACGCAGCAGGGCAATAATTCACCCCTCCACTTT
TRBJ2-3 | TRBD2 | TRBV19 | . | CASSRGTITDTQYF | TGTGCCAGTAGTCGGGGGACTATCACAGATACGCAGTATTTT
TRBJ2-1 | TRBD1 | TRBV5-6 | . | CASSLGGTGLYYNEQFF | TGTGCCAGCAGCTTGGGTGGGACAGGACTATACTACAATGAGCAGTTCTTC
TRBJ2-7 | . | TRBV7-9 | . | CSSSPPGRAEEQYF | TGTTCCAGCAGCCCCCCTGGCAGGGCGGAGGAGCAGTACTTC
TRBJ1-5 | . | TRBV5-1 | . | CASSLDSAPQPQHF | TGCGCCAGCAGCTTGGACAGTGCCCCTCAGCCCCAGCATTTT
TRBJ1-2 | . | TRBV19 | once | CASSIVGPSYGYTF | TGTGCCAGTAGTATAGTTGGGCCAAGCTATGGCTACACCTTC
TRBJ2-3 | TRBD2 | TRBV28 | . | CASSLRTSGGATDTQYF | TGTGCCAGCAGTTTGCGGACTAGCGGGGGGGCCACAGATACGCAGTATTTT
TRBJ1-1 | TRBD1 | TRBV23-1 | . | CASSQQQGLNTEAFF | TGCGCCAGCAGTCAACAACAGGGGTTGAACACTGAAGCTTTCTTT
TRBJ2-7 | TRBD1 | TRBV27 | . | CASSPTRQGIHEQYF | TGTGCCAGCAGTCCCACCCGACAGGGCATACACGAGCAGTACTTC
TRBJ2-5 | TRBD1 | TRBV7-9 | few | CASSGDRGMETQYF | TGTGCCAGCAGCGGGGACAGGGGGATGGAGACCCAGTACTTC
TRBJ2-7 | . | TRBV7-9 | . | CSSSLGTPPHEQYF | TGTTCCAGCAGCCTAGGGACACCTCCTCACGAGCAGTACTTC
TRBJ2-6 | TRBD1 | TRBV6-5 | . | CASSTGAGANVLTF | TGTGCCAGCTCGACAGGGGCGGGGGCCAACGTCCTGACTTTC
TRBJ1-1 | . | TRBV19 | many | CASSTRNMNTEAFF | TGTGCCAGTAGTACTCGAAACATGAACACTGAAGCTTTCTTT
TRBJ1-1 | . | TRBV11-2 | . | CASSSLRAGGEAFF | TGTGCCAGCAGCTCGTTGAGGGCGGGGGGTGAAGCTTTCTTT
TRBJ1-5 | TRBD1 | TRBV28 | . | CASSPGGKSNQPQHF | TGTGCCAGCAGTCCAGGGGGCAAGAGCAATCAGCCCCAGCATTTT
TRBJ2-7 | TRBD1 | TRBV5-6 | . | CASSPGTDYYEQYF | TGTGCCAGCAGCCCCGGGACAGATTACTACGAGCAGTACTTC
TRBJ2-3 | . | TRBV7-6 | . | CASSSGTPTDTQYF | TGTGCCAGCAGCTCCGGGACTCCCACAGATACGCAGTATTTT
TRBJ2-2 | TRBD1 | TRBV5-6 | . | CASSLGRGGQGASGELFF | TGTGCCAGCAGCCTTGGTAGAGGTGGACAGGGGGCCTCCGGGGAGCTGTTTTTT
TRBJ2-5 | . | TRBV25-1 | . | CASSEDGASAQGTQYF | TGTGCCAGCAGTGAAGATGGGGCTAGCGCGCAGGGGACCCAGTACTTC
TRBJ2-7 | TRBD2 | TRBV7-8 | . | CASSPPGLAGDEQYF | TGTGCCAGCAGCCCCCCGGGACTAGCGGGAGATGAGCAGTACTTC
TRBJ1-1 | . | TRBV6-1 | few | CASRPVGVNTEAFF | TGTGCCAGCAGGCCAGTCGGGGTGAACACTGAAGCTTTCTTT
TRBJ2-7 | TRBD2 | TRBV7-2 | . | CASSLSSGLAQGEQYF | TGTGCCAGCAGCTTATCGTCGGGACTAGCGCAGGGCGAGCAGTACTTC
TRBJ2-1 | TRBD2 | TRBV5-4 | . | CASSSRLAGYNEQFF | TGTGCCAGCAGCTCCAGACTAGCGGGATACAATGAGCAGTTCTTC
TRBJ1-2 | . | TRBV7-6 | . | CASSPVGPYGYTF | TGTGCCAGCAGCCCCGTTGGGCCCTATGGCTACACCTTC
TRBJ2-3 | TRBD2 | TRBV7-2 | . | CASSVVVTSGGMPDTQYF | TGTGCCAGCAGCGTAGTGGTGACTAGCGGGGGGATGCCAGATACGCAGTATTTT
TRBJ1-6 | TRBD1 | TRBV7-6 | . | CASSLVSILRDRGNSPLHF | TGTGCCAGCAGCTTAGTATCGATCCTCCGGGACAGGGGAAATTCACCCCTCCACTTT
TRBJ2-2 | . | TRBV5-1 | . | CASSRWRVDTGELFF | TGCGCCAGCAGCCGATGGCGGGTGGACACCGGGGAGCTGTTTTTT
TRBJ1-6 | . | TRBV4-2 | many | CASSQVSQGPESPLHF | TGTGCCAGCAGCCAAGTATCCCAGGGGCCAGAGTCACCCCTCCACTTT
TRBJ2-7 | TRBD2 | TRBV7-9 | . | CASSLVLADLYEQYF | TGTGCCAGCAGCTTAGTACTAGCGGACCTCTACGAGCAGTACTTC
TRBJ2-7 | TRBD1 | TRBV7-2 | . | CASSSSTGGNYEQYF | TGTGCCAGCAGCTCCTCGACAGGGGGTAATTACGAGCAGTACTTC
TRBJ1-2 | TRBD1 | TRBV29-1 | . | CSVISDRGPYGYTF | TGCAGCGTGATATCGGACAGGGGCCCCTATGGCTACACCTTC
TRBJ2-1 | . | TRBV9 | . | CASSVSNEQFF | TGTGCCAGCAGCGTTAGTAACGAGCAGTTCTTC
TRBJ1-1 | . | TRBV7-2 | few | CASSQAAAPEAFF | TGTGCCAGCAGCCAAGCGGCGGCGCCTGAAGCTTTCTTT
TRBJ1-4 | . | TRBV2 | . | CASSDMNEKLFF | TGTGCCAGCAGTGACATGAATGAAAAACTGTTTTTT
TRBJ2-2 | . | TRBV27 | . | CASSFNRENTGELFF | TGTGCCAGCAGTTTCAACAGGGAGAACACCGGGGAGCTGTTTTTT
TRBJ1-1 | . | TRBV11-1 | . | CASRGGPPRATEAFF | TGTGCCAGCAGAGGCGGGCCTCCAAGGGCCACTGAAGCTTTCTTT
TRBJ2-4 | TRBD1 | TRBV5-1 | once | CASSPEADRDKNIQYF | TGCGCCAGCAGCCCCGAGGCGGACAGGGACAAAAACATTCAGTACTTC
TRBJ1-1 | TRBD1 | TRBV5-1 | . | CASSLAGTANTEAFF | TGCGCCAGCAGCTTGGCTGGGACAGCGAACACTGAAGCTTTCTTT
TRBJ2-7 | . | TRBV19 | . | CATEGRIGNEQYF | TGTGCCACCGAGGGGAGGATTGGGAACGAGCAGTACTTC
TRBJ2-3 | . | TRBV9 | . | CASSPEGKTSTDTQYF | TGTGCCAGCAGCCCAGAGGGAAAAACTAGCACAGATACGCAGTATTTT
TRBJ2-2 | . | TRBV7-2 | . | CASPKAPGANTGELFF | TGTGCCAGCCCAAAGGCCCCGGGGGCGAACACCGGGGAGCTGTTTTTT
TRBJ2-2 | TRBD2 | TRBV19 | . | CASSQLAGVAGELFF | TGTGCCAGTAGCCAACTAGCGGGAGTCGCCGGGGAGCTGTTTTTT
TRBJ2-7 | TRBD2 | TRBV14 | . | CASSHLGREGRYEQYF | TGTGCCAGCAGCCACCTAGGGCGGGAGGGCCGGTACGAGCAGTACTTC